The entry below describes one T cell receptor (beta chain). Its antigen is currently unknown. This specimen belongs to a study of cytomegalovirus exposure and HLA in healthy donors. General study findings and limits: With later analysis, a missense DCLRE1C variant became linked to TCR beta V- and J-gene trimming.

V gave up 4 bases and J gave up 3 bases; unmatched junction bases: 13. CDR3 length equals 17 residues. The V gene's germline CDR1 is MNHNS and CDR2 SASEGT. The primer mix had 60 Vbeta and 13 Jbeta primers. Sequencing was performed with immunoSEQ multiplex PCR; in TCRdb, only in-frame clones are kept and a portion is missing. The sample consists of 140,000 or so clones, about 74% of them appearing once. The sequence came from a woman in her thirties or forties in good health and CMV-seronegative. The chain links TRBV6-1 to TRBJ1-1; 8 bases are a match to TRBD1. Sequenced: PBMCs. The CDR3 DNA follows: TGTGCCAGCAGTGGCCGACAGGGGAGGAATTCGGACACTGAAGCTTTCTTT. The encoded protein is CASSGRQGRNSDTEAFF.